What follows is one T cell receptor beta chain and its context. Its antigen is undetermined. This sample is part of a study of shared clonotypes between healthy human individuals. CDR1 is SNHLY and CDR2 is FYNNEI in the germline V gene. V gave up 5 bases and J gave up 5 bases; unmatched junction bases: 6. This CDR3 spans 16 amino acids. The test was conducted at deep level. Genomic DNA of each subset was evenly split across several immunoSEQ plates. Produced via immunoSEQ multiplex PCR; TCRdb's table is partial and in-frame only. Here the sample spans about 1.4 million clones, about 96% being singletons. Findings and caveats of the study: Limited genetic and exposure-history diversity came from having few donors.

Sequencing used naive CD4+ T cells sorted from blood. The subset is: CD45RA+ positively selected. The chain has TRBV2 and TRBJ2-2, with TRBD2 identical over 12 bases. This TCR was sampled from a young man in good health. The CDR3 sequence is CASSLTSGRSTGELFF. DNA of the CDR3: TGTGCCAGCAGTCTAACTAGCGGGAGGAGTACCGGGGAGCTGTTTTTT.